This T cell receptor (beta chain) appears in the sequencing data of a study of radiation and T cells in renal cell carcinoma (dated by TCRdb to about 2020). General notes on the study: A total of some 51 samples underwent TCR beta sequencing, made up of roughly 26 tumors and approximately 27 peripheral blood samples. The last blood draw occurred 4 weeks after radiation, at the same time as nephrectomy. Across all 50 or so samples, 4,000,000 or so unique CDR3 nucleotide sequences, encoding 2,658,974 unique CDR3 amino acid sequences, were identified. Findings and caveats that apply to the study as a whole: Because the trial had a single-armed design, the trial could not examine how radiation dose or scheduling affected the TCR repertoire. Tracking of blood repertoire dynamics stopped at roughly 4 weeks after treatment, with no follow-up past that point. Because no pretreatment tumor biopsies were available, whether clonotypes were present in the tumor at baseline could not be determined. Top tumor clonotypes rose in blood from baseline to 2 weeks post-radiation, then contracted by 4 weeks, suggesting transient expansion of tumor-resident clones.

TCR beta libraries were generated from genomic DNA with the immunoSEQ kit, following the manufacturer's recommendations. For library preparation, a first multiplex PCR was performed with proprietary primers, followed by a second PCR in which unique barcodes were added, and bead cleanups were performed after each round. Each sample batch included a kit-provided positive control reaction and a negative control reaction. The final libraries underwent checking on an Agilent 4200 TapeStation D1000 ScreenTape, volumetric pooling, and quantification by qPCR. Sequencing was performed on an Illumina NextSeq500 with a MidOutput 150-cycle cartridge, and 156 Read1 and 15 Index1 cycles were run with kit custom primers. The pooled library was loaded at 0.95 to 1 pM, with an approximately 21% PhiX control spiked in. Per the original workflow: Vendor-processed data were analyzed in R, and a clonotype was defined as all T cells sharing the same CDR3 nucleotide sequence. For clone abundance analyses, frequencies were normalized to the 10,000 most abundant clones in each sample. Public T cell clones, which averaged fewer than five per sample, were removed prior to analysis. Tumor-enriched clonotypes and baseline blood-enriched clonotypes were defined as those with an abundance difference of at least 32-fold between compartments. A beta-binomial differential abundance model was used to identify clonotypes that were expanded or contracted between blood time points. Tumor-blood repertoire similarity was measured with the Baroni-Urbani and Buser coefficient, and group comparisons used two-tailed Wilcoxon tests in R. TCRdb re-hosts the immuneACCESS table, in-frame sequences only. Its copies lack some clones; in the studies checked, an unresolved V gene accounts for under half of them, and the cause for the rest is not known. The V and J calls and clone size come from that table; D and trimming were worked out from the DNA. This sample gives around 64,000 clones in total; roughly 80% of them show up just once. The top ten clones comprise around 6.8% of the sample.

This specimen's time point label, per the study, means: blood 4 weeks post-SBRT, at nephrectomy. The treatment or condition label for this specimen denotes: 15 Gy SBRT to primary tumor, nephrectomy 4 weeks later. The samples were drawn from a clinical trial, where primary renal cell carcinomas were treated with 15 Gy of stereotactic body radiation therapy and then removed by nephrectomy 4 weeks afterward. Serial peripheral blood from radiation-treated patients was sampled at baseline, 2 weeks and 4 weeks after SBRT to track tumor-enriched clonotypes. All patients had renal cell carcinoma with clear cell pathology. Genomic DNA for TCR sequencing was prepared using the QIAamp DNA Blood Mini Kit (Qiagen). The analyses included just those samples that passed every quality control check. For this clone: Its binding antigen is unknown. No per-base quality is available; no much larger clone lies one base away.

Via the germline V gene (reference sequence), CDR1 is GTSNPN and CDR2 SVGIG. From the cysteine through the phenylalanine, the CDR3 covers 15 amino acids. Solely the CDR3 DNA is kept, with 45 bases framed from the first base. Trimming removed 2 bases from V and 7 bases from J, leaving 17 bases between the germline ends. The source was blood, collected from a patient whose treatment included radiotherapy and nephrectomy. The sequence came from a man aged 55 to 70 with renal cell carcinoma. This receptor chain uses TRBV30 and TRBJ1-4, with the D segment identity uncertain. The encoded CDR3 is CAWSISQPGTEKLFF. The DNA sequence is TGTGCCTGGAGTATTTCCCAACCCGGTACTGAAAAACTGTTTTTT.